The 14 T cell receptor beta chains given below trace back to one sample, sequenced in a study of CD8 T cells in Susac syndrome. RNA was extracted with the RNeasy kit, and a quantity of roughly 0.5 to 1 ug was reverse transcribed using random hexamers. Via MiXCR, TCRdb re-called the immunoSEQ multiplex PCR reads, giving one row per CDR3 protein. The sample holds around 270,000 distinct CDR3 sequences, about 89% seen once. Material for sequencing was CD8+ T cells from PBMCs. These receptor sequences come from a human donor with multiple sclerosis.

The chain combines TRBV30 with TRBJ1-6; D not certain. The CDR3 sequence is 14 residues long. V was trimmed by 1 base and J by 10 bases, leaving 14 bases between them. The V gene's germline CDR1 is GTSNPN and CDR2 SVGIG (reference sequence). CDR3 amino acids: CAWSAPIGESPLHF. In DNA form, the CDR3 reads TGTGCCTGGAGTGCCCCAATTGGGGAGTCACCCCTCCACTTT.

The chain recombines TRBV7-9 with TRBJ1-5, with 9 nucleotides matching TRBD1. V shed 5 bases and J 6 bases; nucleotides not matched to a gene: 17. The CDR3 has 18 residues. CDR1 and CDR2 from the germline V gene are SEHNR and FQNEAQ (reference sequence). CDR3 DNA: TGTGCCAGCAGCGCCTCCCCGGGACAGGGAATGGGGCTTCAGCCCCAGCATTTT. The encoded protein is CASSASPGQGMGLQPQHF.

In DNA, the CDR3 is TGTGCCAGCACCGGGACTAGCGGGGACCACGAGCAGTACTTC. Translated: CASTGTSGDHEQYF. J is TRBJ2-7 and V is TRBV2; 13 bases are a match to TRBD2. Trimming took 7 bases from V and 5 from J; bases not matched to a gene: 5. Germline V gene data show CDR1 as SNHLY and CDR2 as FYNNEI. The CDR3 has 14 residues.

This chain links TRBV4-1 with TRBJ2-7, with D possibly TRBD1 on 5 matching bases. Trimming pared 4 bases from V and 2 bases from J, leaving 18 bases between. There are 16 residues in the CDR3. Germline CDR1 and CDR2: MGHRA and YSYEKL. Here the CDR3 reads CASSLTRNTGTYEQYF. CDR3 nucleotides: TGCGCCAGCAGCCTTACCAGAAACACAGGAACCTACGAGCAGTACTTC.

This clonotype has only one observation. J is TRBJ2-1 and V is TRBV7-3; the D is unclear. The length of the CDR3 is 14 residues. Germline V gene data show CDR1 as SGHTA and CDR2 as FQGTGA. V shed 5 bases and J shed 4 bases, with 12 bases lying between them. The CDR3: CASSPPGRYNEQFF. As DNA, the CDR3 is TGTGCCAGCAGCCCACCCGGACGTTACAATGAGCAGTTCTTC. The variable domain in full, completed from reference TRBV7-3 and TRBJ2-1, reads GAGVSQTPSNKVTEKGKYVELRCDPISGHTALYWYRQSLGQGPEFLIYFQGTGAADDSGLPNDRFFAVRPEGSVSTLKIQRTERGDSAVYLCASSPPGRYNEQFFGPGTRLTVL.

The V gene is TRBV5-6, the J gene TRBJ2-2; no definite D call. The CDR3 extends over 15 amino acids. Germline V gene data show CDR1 as SGHDT and CDR2 as YYEEEE. V gave up 2 bases and J gave up 6 bases, with 14 bases separating them. The CDR3 DNA is TGTGCCAGCAGCTTTTCACACCATGGGGCCGGGGAGCTGTTTTTT. Encoded protein: CASSFSHHGAGELFF.

The table lists this clonotype with a count of one. The chain joins TRBV4-1 to TRBJ1-1; D unclear. Germline CDR1 and CDR2: MGHRA and YSYEKL. Between the trimmed V and J ends, which lost 1 base and 3 bases, there was a span of 6 bases. CDR3 length: 13 residues. CDR3: CASSQVEYTEAFF. The CDR3 DNA follows: TGCGCCAGCAGCCAAGTGGAGTACACTGAAGCTTTCTTT.

The chain carries TRBV30 and TRBJ1-5, with D uncertain. The CDR3 consists of 14 residues. Germline loops: CDR1 GTSNPN, CDR2 SVGIG (reference sequence). V lost 2 bases, J lost 0 bases, and 8 bases lay in between. The CDR3 loop reads CAWSPDISNQPQHF. The CDR3 region has the DNA TGTGCCTGGAGTCCCGACATTAGCAATCAGCCCCAGCATTTT.

V gene TRBV5-1 combines with J gene TRBJ2-5; maybe TRBD2 (6 bases). The V end lost 4 bases, the J end lost 1 base, and 14 bases lay between the germline ends. This CDR3 has 15 residues. CDR1 SGHRS and CDR2 YFSETQ come from the germline V gene. The DNA of the CDR3 is TGCGCCAGCAGCCCCGATTTAGCGGTCCAAGAGACCCAGTACTTC. This encodes CASSPDLAVQETQYF.

This rearrangement joins TRBV6-5 to TRBJ2-4; D may be TRBD1 or TRBD2 (5 bases each). Germline V gives CDR1 MNHEY, CDR2 SVGAGI. This CDR3 has 17 residues. The ends were cut back, 4 bases at V and 9 bases at J, with 25 bases in the middle. The CDR3 here is CASSLYGTSWLEGIQYF. For the CDR3, the DNA is TGTGCCAGCAGTTTATATGGGACCTCTTGGCTAGAGGGCATTCAGTACTTC.

The chain uses TRBV30 and TRBJ2-7, with no clear D. Trimming removed 2 bases at V and 0 bases at J, with 11 bases between. Per the germline V gene, CDR1 is GTSNPN and CDR2 is SVGIG (reference sequence). CDR3 length: 14 residues. In DNA, the CDR3 is TGTGCCTGGAGTCCCACCGGCTACTCCTACGAGCAGTACTTC. Protein product: CAWSPTGYSYEQYF.

The count of this clonotype is one. This rearrangement joins TRBV29-1 to TRBJ1-3, with no clear D. V lost 3 bases to trimming and J lost 4 bases, with 4 bases between them. The germline V gene has CDR1 SQVTM and CDR2 ANQGSEA. This CDR3 has 11 amino acids. CDR3 protein: CSVESGNTIYF. Here the CDR3 DNA reads TGCAGCGTTGAGTCAGGAAACACCATATATTTT.

This sequence joins TRBV20-1 and TRBJ1-5, with 8 bases matching TRBD1. Germline V gives CDR1 DFQATT, CDR2 SNEGSKA (reference sequence). J was trimmed by 0 bases and V by 2 bases; bases with no gene match: 15. The CDR3 runs to 19 residues. The CDR3 here is CSARKPRQGPENSNQPQHF. CDR3 nucleotides: TGCAGTGCTAGAAAGCCAAGACAGGGGCCTGAAAATAGCAATCAGCCCCAGCATTTT.

The chain links TRBV6-2 or TRBV6-3 to TRBJ1-5; D might be TRBD1 (6 bases). Germline assignment: CDR1 MNHEY and CDR2 SVGEGT. There are 16 residues in the CDR3. Trimming shortened V by 1 base and J by 4 bases, and 14 bases separated the two germline ends. CDR3 sequence (DNA): TGTGCCAGCAGTTACTGGGGGGGCTCCTTGAATCAGCCCCAGCATTTT. Protein: CASSYWGGSLNQPQHF.